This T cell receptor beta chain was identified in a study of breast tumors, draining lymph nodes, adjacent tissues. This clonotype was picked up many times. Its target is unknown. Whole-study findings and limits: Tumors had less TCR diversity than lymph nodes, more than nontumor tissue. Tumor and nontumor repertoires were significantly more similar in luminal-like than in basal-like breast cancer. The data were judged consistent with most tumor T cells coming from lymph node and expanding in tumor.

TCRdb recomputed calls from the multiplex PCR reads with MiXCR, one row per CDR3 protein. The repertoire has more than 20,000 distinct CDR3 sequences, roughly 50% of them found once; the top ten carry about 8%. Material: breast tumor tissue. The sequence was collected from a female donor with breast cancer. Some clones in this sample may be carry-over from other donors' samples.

In nucleotides, the CDR3 is TGCGCCAGCAGCCAAGCTACCTTGGACAGGGTGAATCAGCCCCAGCATTTT. The encoded protein is CASSQATLDRVNQPQHF. This chain connects TRBV4-1 to TRBJ1-5; 8 bases are a match to TRBD1. This CDR3 is built from 17 residues. The V gene end was trimmed by 1 base and the J gene end by 4 bases; junction bases not matched to a gene: 9. CDR1 is MGHRA and CDR2 is YSYEKL in the germline V gene.